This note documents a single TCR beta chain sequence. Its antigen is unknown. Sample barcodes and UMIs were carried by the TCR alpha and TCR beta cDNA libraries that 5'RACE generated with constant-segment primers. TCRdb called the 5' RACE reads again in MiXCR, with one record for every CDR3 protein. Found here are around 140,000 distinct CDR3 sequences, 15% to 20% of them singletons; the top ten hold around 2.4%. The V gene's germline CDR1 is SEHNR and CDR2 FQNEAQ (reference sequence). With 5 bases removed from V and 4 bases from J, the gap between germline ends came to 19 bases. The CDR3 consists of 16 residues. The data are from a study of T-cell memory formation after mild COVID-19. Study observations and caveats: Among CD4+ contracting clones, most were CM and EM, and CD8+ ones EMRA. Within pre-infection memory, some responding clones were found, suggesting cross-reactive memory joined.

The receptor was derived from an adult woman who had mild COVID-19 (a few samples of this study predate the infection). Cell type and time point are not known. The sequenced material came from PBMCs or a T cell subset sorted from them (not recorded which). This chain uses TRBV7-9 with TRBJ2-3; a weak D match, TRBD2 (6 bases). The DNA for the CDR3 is TGTGCCAGCAGCCTACCCCCGGGACTGTCACCAGATACGCAGTATTTT. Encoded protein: CASSLPPGLSPDTQYF.